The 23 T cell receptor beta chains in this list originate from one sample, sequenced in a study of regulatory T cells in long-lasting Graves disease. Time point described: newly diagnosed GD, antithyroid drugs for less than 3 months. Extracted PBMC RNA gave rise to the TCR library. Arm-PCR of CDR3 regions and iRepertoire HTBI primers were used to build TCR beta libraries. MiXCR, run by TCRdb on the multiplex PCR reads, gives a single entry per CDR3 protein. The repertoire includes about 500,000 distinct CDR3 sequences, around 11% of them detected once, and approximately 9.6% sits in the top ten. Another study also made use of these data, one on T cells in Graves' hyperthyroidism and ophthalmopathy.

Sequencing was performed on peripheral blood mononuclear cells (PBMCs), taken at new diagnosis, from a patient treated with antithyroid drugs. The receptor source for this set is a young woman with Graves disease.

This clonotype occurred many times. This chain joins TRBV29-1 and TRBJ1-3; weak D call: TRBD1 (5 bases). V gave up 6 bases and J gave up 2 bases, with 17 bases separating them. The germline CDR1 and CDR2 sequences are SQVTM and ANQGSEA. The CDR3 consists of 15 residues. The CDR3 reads CSVELGAGTGNTIYF. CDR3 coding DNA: TGCAGCGTCGAACTGGGCGCAGGGACTGGAAACACCATATATTTT.

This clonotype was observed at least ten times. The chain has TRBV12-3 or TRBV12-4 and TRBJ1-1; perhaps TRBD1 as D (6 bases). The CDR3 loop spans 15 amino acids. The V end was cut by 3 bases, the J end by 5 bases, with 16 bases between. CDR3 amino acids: CASSLIRGQGTEAFF. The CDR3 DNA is TGTGCCAGCAGTTTGATTCGGGGGCAGGGAACTGAAGCTTTCTTT.

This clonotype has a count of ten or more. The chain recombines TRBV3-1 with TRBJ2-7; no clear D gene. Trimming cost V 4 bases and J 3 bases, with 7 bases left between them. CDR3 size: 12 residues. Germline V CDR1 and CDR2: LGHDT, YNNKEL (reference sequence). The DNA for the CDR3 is TGTGCCAGCAGCCGTGTGAGCTACGAGCAGTACTTC. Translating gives CASSRVSYEQYF.

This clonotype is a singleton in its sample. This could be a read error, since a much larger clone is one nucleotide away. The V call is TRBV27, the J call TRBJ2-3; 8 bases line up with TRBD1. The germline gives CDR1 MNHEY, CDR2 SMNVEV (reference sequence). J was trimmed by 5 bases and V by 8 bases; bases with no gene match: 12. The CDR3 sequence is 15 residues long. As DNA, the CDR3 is TGTGCCAGCTCAAAAAGCAGGGGGCAGAGAGATACGCAGTATTTT. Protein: CASSKSRGQRDTQYF.

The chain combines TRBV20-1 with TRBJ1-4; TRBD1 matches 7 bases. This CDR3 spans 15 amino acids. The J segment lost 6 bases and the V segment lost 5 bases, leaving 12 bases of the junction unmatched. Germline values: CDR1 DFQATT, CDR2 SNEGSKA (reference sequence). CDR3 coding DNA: TGCAGTGCTGGACTCTATGTCGGACAGGATGAAAAACTGTTTTTT. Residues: CSAGLYVGQDEKLFF.

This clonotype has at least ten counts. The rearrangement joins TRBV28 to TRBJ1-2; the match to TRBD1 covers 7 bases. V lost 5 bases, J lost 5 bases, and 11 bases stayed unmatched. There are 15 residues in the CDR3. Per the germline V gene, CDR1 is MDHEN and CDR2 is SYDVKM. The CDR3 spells CASSTQDRVRYGYTF. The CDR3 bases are TGTGCCAGCAGTACCCAAGACAGGGTTCGATATGGCTACACCTTC.

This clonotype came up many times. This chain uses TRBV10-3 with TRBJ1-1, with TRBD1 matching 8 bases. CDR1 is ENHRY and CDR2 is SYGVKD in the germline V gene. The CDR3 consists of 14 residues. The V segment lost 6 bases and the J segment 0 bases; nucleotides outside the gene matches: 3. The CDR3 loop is CAISRGPMNTEAFF. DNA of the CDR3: TGTGCCATCAGCAGGGGGCCCATGAACACTGAAGCTTTCTTT.

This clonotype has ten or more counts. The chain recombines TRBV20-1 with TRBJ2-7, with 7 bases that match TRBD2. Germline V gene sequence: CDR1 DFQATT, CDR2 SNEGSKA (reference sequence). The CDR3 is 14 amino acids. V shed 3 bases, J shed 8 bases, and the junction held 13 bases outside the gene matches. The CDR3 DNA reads TGCAGTGCTAGGGAAACTGGGGGGGATAGGCAGCAGTACTTC. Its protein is CSARETGGDRQQYF.

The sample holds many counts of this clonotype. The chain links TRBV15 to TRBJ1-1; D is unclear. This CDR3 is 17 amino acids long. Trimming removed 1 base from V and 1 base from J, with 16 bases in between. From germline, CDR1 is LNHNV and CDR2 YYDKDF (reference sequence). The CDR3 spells CATSRGIHTRWNTEAFF. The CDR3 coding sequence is TGTGCCACCAGCAGAGGGATCCATACTCGTTGGAACACTGAAGCTTTCTTT.

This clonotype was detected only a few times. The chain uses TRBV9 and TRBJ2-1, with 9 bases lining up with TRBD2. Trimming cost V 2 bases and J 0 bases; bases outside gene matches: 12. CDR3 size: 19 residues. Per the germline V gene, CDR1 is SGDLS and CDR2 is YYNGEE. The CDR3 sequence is CASSVSTPAGGGSYNEQFF. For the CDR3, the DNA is TGTGCCAGCAGCGTCTCTACCCCAGCGGGAGGTGGCTCCTACAATGAGCAGTTCTTC.

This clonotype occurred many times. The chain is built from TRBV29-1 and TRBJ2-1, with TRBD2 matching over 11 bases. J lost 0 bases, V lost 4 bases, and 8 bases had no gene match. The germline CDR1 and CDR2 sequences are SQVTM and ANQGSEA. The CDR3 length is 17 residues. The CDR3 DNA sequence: TGCAGCGTTGGAGGGGGACTAGCGGAGACCTCCTACAATGAGCAGTTCTTC. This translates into CSVGGGLAETSYNEQFF.

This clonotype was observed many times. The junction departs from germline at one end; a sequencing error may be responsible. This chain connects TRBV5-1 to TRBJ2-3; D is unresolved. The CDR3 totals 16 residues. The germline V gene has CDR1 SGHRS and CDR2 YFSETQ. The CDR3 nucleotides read TGTGCCAGCAGCTTGTTATCGGTTTCTAGCACAGATACGCAGTATTTT. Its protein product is CASSLLSVSSTDTQYF.

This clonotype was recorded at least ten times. CDR3 residues: CASGLVGEITF. The CDR3 DNA follows: TGTGCTAGTGGTTTGGTAGGAGAGATAACCTTC. V is TRBV12-5 and J is TRBJ1-2; the D is unclear. The V gene's germline CDR1 is LGHNT and CDR2 FRNRAP. Trimming removed 0 bases from V and 14 bases from J, with 10 bases in between. The CDR3 consists of 11 residues.

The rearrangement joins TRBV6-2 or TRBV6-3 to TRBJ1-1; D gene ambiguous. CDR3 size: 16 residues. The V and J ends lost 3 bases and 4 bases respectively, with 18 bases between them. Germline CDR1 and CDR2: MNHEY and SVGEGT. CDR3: CASSYRAGSSATEAFF. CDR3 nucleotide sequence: TGTGCCAGCAGTTATAGGGCAGGTTCGTCCGCCACTGAAGCTTTCTTT.

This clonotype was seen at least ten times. The CDR3 nucleotides are TGTGCCACCGGTGGGCGGACCCAGTACTTC. Its protein is CATGGRTQYF. The rearrangement links TRBV28 to TRBJ2-5; D gene uncertain. Trimming took 10 bases from V and 7 from J, leaving 10 bases between them. The germline gives CDR1 MDHEN, CDR2 SYDVKM. The CDR3 runs to 10 residues.

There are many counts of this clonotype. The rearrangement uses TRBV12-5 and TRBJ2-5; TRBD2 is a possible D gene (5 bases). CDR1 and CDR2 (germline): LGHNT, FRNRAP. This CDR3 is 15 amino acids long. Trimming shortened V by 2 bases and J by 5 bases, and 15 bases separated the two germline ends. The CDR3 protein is CASGLSTRGYETQYF. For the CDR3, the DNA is TGTGCTAGTGGTTTGTCCACGAGAGGGTACGAGACCCAGTACTTC.

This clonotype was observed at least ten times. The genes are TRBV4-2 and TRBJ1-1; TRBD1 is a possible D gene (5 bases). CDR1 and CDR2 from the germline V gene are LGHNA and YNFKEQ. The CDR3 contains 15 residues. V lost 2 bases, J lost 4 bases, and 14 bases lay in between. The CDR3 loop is CASSQPSAGGTEAFF. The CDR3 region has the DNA TGTGCCAGCAGCCAACCTTCAGCGGGGGGCACTGAAGCTTTCTTT.

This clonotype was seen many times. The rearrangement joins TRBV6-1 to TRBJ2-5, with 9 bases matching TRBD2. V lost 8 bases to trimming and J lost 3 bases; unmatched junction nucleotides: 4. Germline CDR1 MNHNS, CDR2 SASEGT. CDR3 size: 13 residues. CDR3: CASATSGEETQYF. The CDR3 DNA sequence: TGTGCCAGCGCGACTAGCGGAGAAGAGACCCAGTACTTC.

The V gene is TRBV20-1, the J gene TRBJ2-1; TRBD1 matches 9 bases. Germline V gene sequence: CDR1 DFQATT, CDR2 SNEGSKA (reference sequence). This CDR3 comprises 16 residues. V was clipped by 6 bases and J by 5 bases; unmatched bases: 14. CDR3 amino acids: CSAGSRDRVFNNEQFF. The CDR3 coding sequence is TGCAGTGCAGGGTCCCGGGACAGGGTTTTCAACAATGAGCAGTTCTTC.

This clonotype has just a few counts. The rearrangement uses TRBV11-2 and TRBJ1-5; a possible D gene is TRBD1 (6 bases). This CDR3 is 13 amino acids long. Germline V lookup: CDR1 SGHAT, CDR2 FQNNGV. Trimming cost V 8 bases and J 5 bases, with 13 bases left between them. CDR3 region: CASAIDRYQPQHF. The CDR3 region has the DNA TGTGCCAGCGCCATCGACAGGTATCAGCCCCAGCATTTT.

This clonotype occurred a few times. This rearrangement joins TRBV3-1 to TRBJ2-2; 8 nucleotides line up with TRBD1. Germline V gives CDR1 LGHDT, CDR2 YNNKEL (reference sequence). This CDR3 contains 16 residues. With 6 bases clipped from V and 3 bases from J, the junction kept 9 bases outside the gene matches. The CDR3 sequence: CASRHLGTGHTGELFF. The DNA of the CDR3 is TGTGCCAGCAGGCACTTGGGGACAGGCCACACCGGGGAGCTGTTTTTT.

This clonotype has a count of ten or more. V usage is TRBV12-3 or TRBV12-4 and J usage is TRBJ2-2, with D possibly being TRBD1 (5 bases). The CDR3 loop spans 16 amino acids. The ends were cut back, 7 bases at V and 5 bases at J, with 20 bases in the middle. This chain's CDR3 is CASTRVGQGFTGELFF. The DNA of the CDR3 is TGTGCCAGCACCCGGGTCGGGCAGGGATTTACCGGGGAGCTGTTTTTT.

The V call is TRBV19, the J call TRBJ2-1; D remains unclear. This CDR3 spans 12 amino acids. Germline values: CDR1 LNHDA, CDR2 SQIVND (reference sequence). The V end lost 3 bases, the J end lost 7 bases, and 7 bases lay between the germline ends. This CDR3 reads CASSIGANEQFF. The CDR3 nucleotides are TGTGCCAGTAGTATCGGAGCGAATGAGCAGTTCTTC.